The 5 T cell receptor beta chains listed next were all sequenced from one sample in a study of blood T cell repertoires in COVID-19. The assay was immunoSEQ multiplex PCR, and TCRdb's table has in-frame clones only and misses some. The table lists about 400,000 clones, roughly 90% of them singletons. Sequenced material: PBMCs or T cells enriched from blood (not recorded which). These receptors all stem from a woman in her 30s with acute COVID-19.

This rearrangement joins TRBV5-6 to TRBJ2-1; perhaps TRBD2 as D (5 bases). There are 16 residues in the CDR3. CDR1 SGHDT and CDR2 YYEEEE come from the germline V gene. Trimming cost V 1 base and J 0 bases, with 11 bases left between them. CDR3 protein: CASSLRLTSSYNEQFF. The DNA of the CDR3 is TGTGCCAGCAGCTTGCGACTTACTAGCTCCTACAATGAGCAGTTCTTC.

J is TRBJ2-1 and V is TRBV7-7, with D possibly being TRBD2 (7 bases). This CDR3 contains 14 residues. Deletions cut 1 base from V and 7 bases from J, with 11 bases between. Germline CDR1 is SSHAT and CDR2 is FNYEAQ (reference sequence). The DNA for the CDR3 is TGTGCCAGCAGCTTAGGGGGGGGGCTAAATGAGCAGTTCTTC. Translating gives CASSLGGGLNEQFF.

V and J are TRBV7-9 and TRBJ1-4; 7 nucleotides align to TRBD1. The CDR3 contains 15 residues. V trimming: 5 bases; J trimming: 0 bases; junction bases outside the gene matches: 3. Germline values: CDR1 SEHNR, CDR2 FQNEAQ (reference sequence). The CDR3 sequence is CASSVTGATNEKLFF. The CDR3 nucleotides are TGTGCCAGCAGCGTAACAGGGGCAACTAATGAAAAACTGTTTTTT.

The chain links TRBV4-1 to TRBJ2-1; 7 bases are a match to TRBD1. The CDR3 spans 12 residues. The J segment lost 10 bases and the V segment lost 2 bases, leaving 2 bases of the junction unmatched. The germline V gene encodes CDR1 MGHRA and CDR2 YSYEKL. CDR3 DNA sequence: TGCGCCAGCAGCCAAACAGGGGAGGAGCAGTTCTTC. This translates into CASSQTGEEQFF.

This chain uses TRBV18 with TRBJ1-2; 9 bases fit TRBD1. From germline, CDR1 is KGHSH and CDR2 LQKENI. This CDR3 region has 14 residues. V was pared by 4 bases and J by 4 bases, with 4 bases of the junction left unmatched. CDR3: CASSQGQGTYGYTF. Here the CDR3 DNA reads TGTGCCAGCTCACAGGGACAGGGAACCTATGGCTACACCTTC. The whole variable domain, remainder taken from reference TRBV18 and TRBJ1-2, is NAGVMQNPRHLVRRRGQEARLRCSPMKGHSHVYWYRQLPEEGLKFMVYLQKENIIDESGMPKERFSAEFPKEGPSILRIQQVVRGDSAAYFCASSQGQGTYGYTFGSGTRLTVV.